The rows below give T cell receptor beta chains drawn from one sample of a study of Ad26.COV2.S vaccination and SARS-CoV-2 variants. Method: immunoSEQ multiplex PCR; TCRdb's copy keeps in-frame clones and lacks some. The sample lists around 450,000 clones, more than 80% occurring once. Specimen: peripheral blood, collected in a trial of Ad26.COV2.S vaccine versus placebo. Every receptor here comes from a person aged 18 to 65 who received the Ad26.COV2.S COVID-19 vaccine or a placebo. Each CDR3 is given with its conserved first and last residue. A D gene is named only where the DNA matches it firmly.

CDR3 protein	D gene	V gene	J gene
CASSLGLQVDEQFF	-	TRBV7-9	TRBJ2-1
CASSLGLRVTDTQYF	TRBD2	TRBV28	TRBJ2-3
CASTDTTGEAFF	-	TRBV6-5	TRBJ1-1
CASSLYGGSNQPQHF	-	TRBV5-6	TRBJ1-5
CASRRQASGANVLTF	-	TRBV19	TRBJ2-6
CASSLGTAPEREQYF	-	TRBV5-4	TRBJ2-7
CAWSVGGNGYTF	-	TRBV30	TRBJ1-2
CSASPWGAPYGYTF	-	TRBV20-1	TRBJ1-2
CASSEETYTEAFF	-	TRBV9	TRBJ1-1
CASSYPGGQGYTDTQYF	TRBD1	TRBV6-2/TRBV6-3	TRBJ2-3
CASSLPPPRSPQHF	-	TRBV28	TRBJ1-5
CASSLRHEKDTQYF	-	TRBV5-5	TRBJ2-3
CASGPPAALSRNEKLFF	-	TRBV28	TRBJ1-4
CAWNMLGQGVDEQYF	TRBD1	TRBV30	TRBJ2-7
CASSPSGSGTYEQYF	-	TRBV4-3	TRBJ2-7
CASSLTYSGELFF	-	TRBV7-2	TRBJ2-2
CASSGGQGGEQYF	TRBD1	TRBV9	TRBJ2-7
CASSLGGTPNEQFF	TRBD2	TRBV5-4	TRBJ2-1
CASSLVKGQETQYF	-	TRBV7-2	TRBJ2-5
CASSGQGGTDTQYF	-	TRBV6-5	TRBJ2-3
CASSSLGSEAFF	-	TRBV7-9	TRBJ1-1
CASSQGSVWGLAVYEQYF	-	TRBV3-1/TRBV3-2	TRBJ2-7
CAISESSGKGIDTEAFF	-	TRBV10-3	TRBJ1-1
CASSSAIAGAVHEQFF	TRBD2	TRBV27	TRBJ2-1
CASSRAGGSREDTEAFF	-	TRBV28	TRBJ1-1
CASSLALAGEFEQFF	TRBD2	TRBV7-2	TRBJ2-1
CASQGRRQGTSNQPQHF	TRBD1	TRBV10-1	TRBJ1-5
CSVSGLAGDGQFF	TRBD2	TRBV29-1	TRBJ2-1
CASSLVLVDEQFF	-	TRBV5-1	TRBJ2-1